This T cell receptor beta chain was captured by sequencing in a study of CD4+ T cells in melanoma. Overall study results and limits: CD8+ T cell, macrophage and B cell function reportedly correlated with neoantigen-specific CD4+ T cells. Neoantigen-specific CD4+ T cells in melanoma reportedly had diverse differentiation states.

This clone was seen more than once but under ten times. What it recognizes is unknown. Data came from immunoSEQ multiplex PCR; TCRdb stores just in-frame clones and leaves some out. The sample lists about 9,600 clones, roughly 80% seen once, with around 22% in the top ten. With 5 bases clipped from V and 8 bases from J, the junction kept 9 bases outside the gene matches. Germline CDR1 is MNHNY and CDR2 is SVGAGI (reference sequence). This CDR3 has 14 amino acids. The chain couples TRBV6-6 to TRBJ1-2; 9 bases match TRBD1. Sequencing was done on a sample of cells from a culture (not recorded whether cultured in vitro). This receptor was taken from a human donor with melanoma. The CDR3 coding sequence is TGTGCCAGCAGTCCGGGACAGGGTAGAAGCGGCTACACCTTC. This encodes CASSPGQGRSGYTF.